This note documents a single TCR beta chain sequence. The sample comes from a study of T cell changes during pregnancy in multiple sclerosis. TCRdb's copy holds only in-frame clones and misses some; the assay was immunoSEQ multiplex PCR. This repertoire shows 15,000 to 20,000 clones, 70% to 90% found once; its top ten account for approximately 7.4%. CDR3 length: 16 amino acids. V shed 7 bases, J shed 4 bases, and the junction held 12 bases outside the gene matches. Germline CDR1 reads MGHDK; CDR2 reads SYGVNS. The origin of this receptor is a female donor in good health, enrolled as a control in a pregnancy study. The chain recombines TRBV25-1 with TRBJ2-3; 9 nucleotides match TRBD2. Sample: CD8+ T cells from peripheral blood mononuclear cells, taken in the second trimester of pregnancy. This CDR3 reads CASTTGTSRLADTQYF. For the CDR3, the DNA is TGTGCCAGCACTACCGGGACTAGCCGGCTCGCAGATACGCAGTATTTT.